The clone carrying this T cell receptor (beta chain) came up many times. One entry per CDR3 protein results from TCRdb running MiXCR on the RT-PCR reads. The sample carries approximately 530,000 distinct CDR3 sequences, 6% to 9% recorded once. This CDR3 spans 16 amino acids. The germline CDR1 and CDR2 sequences are LGHNA and YSLEER. V lost 0 bases and J lost 0, with 6 bases in between. This entry belongs to a study of response to subunit inactivated influenza vaccine. The clonotype was recovered from a man aged 50 to 75 who received an inactivated influenza vaccine. The starting material was PBMCs from blood, obtained about 23 months after vaccination. This sequence joins TRBV4-3 and TRBJ2-6; unclear D gene. Written as DNA, the CDR3 is TGCGCCAGCAGCCAAGATCGAGCCTCTGGGGCCAACGTCCTGACTTTC. Translation gives CASSQDRASGANVLTF.